These 19 T cell receptor beta chains came from one sample sequenced in a study of T cells in Graves' hyperthyroidism and ophthalmopathy. Amplification targeted TCR beta CDR3 regions from RNA transcripts. First-round RT-PCR targeting the TCR CDR3 was performed with the HTBI primer set. TCRdb re-called the multiplex PCR reads through MiXCR, storing one row per CDR3 protein. The sample records around 270,000 distinct CDR3 sequences, around 19% being singletons. The sample comprised blood. The receptor set was obtained from a middle-aged man with Graves' ophthalmopathy.

Many counts were recorded for this clonotype. The chain links TRBV3-1 to TRBJ2-3; 8 positions match TRBD2. The J segment lost 4 bases and the V segment lost 0 bases, leaving 3 bases of the junction unmatched. The CDR3 has 15 amino acids. CDR1 is LGHDT and CDR2 is YNNKEL in the germline V gene (reference sequence). The CDR3 reads CASSQEKTSADTQYF. In DNA, the CDR3 is TGTGCCAGCAGCCAAGAGAAGACTAGCGCAGATACGCAGTATTTT.

This clonotype was found a few times. This sequence joins TRBV20-1 and TRBJ1-4; D is unclear. The CDR3 is 12 amino acids. Germline lookup yields CDR1 DFQATT and CDR2 SNEGSKA (reference sequence). Trimming took 6 bases from V and 7 from J, leaving 12 bases between them. The CDR3 sequence: CSASGQVEKLFF. CDR3 in DNA: TGCAGTGCCTCCGGGCAGGTTGAAAAACTGTTTTTT.

The CDR3 sequence is CSVGTVSGNTIYF. The CDR3 DNA reads TGCAGCGTCGGGACAGTCTCTGGAAACACCATATATTTT. V gene TRBV29-1 combines with J gene TRBJ1-3; TRBD1 aligns across 7 bases. Germline CDR1 SQVTM, CDR2 ANQGSEA. The CDR3 spans 13 residues. J was trimmed by 0 bases and V by 6 bases; bases with no gene match: 2.

The chain recombines TRBV20-1 with TRBJ2-5; 9 bases map to TRBD1. V shed 7 bases, J shed 2 bases, and the junction held 8 bases outside the gene matches. The CDR3 extends over 14 amino acids. Per germline, CDR1 DFQATT and CDR2 SNEGSKA (reference sequence). The CDR3 region has the DNA TGCAGTGTTTCGGGGGACAGGGCACAAGAGACCCAGTACTTC. This gives the protein CSVSGDRAQETQYF.

The V gene is TRBV6-2 or TRBV6-3, the J gene TRBJ1-4; weak D call: TRBD1 (6 bases). CDR3 length: 14 residues. V was pared by 6 bases and J by 4 bases, with 12 bases between. Germline assignment: CDR1 MNHEY and CDR2 SVGEGT. CDR3 sequence: CASSFRGSNEKLFF. CDR3 bases: TGTGCCAGCAGCTTCAGGGGAAGTAATGAAAAACTGTTTTTT.

This clonotype has a handful of counts. The chain links TRBV12-3 or TRBV12-4 to TRBJ2-2; D not certain. This CDR3 contains 13 residues. With 6 bases removed from V and 6 bases from J, the gap between germline ends came to 11 bases. This chain's CDR3 is CASSPTWAGELFF. The CDR3 nucleotides are TGTGCCAGCAGCCCGACCTGGGCCGGGGAGCTGTTTTTT.

Ten or more counts support this clonotype. The V and J genes are TRBV2 and TRBJ1-2, with TRBD1 matching 11 bases. Germline V gene lookup returns CDR1 SNHLY and CDR2 FYNNEI. There are 13 residues in the CDR3. The V and J ends lost 7 bases and 7 bases, in that order; junction bases with no gene match: 5. As DNA, the CDR3 is TGTGCCAGCACCAGGACAGGGGGCGGTGGCTACACCTTC. It is translated as CASTRTGGGGYTF.

DNA of the CDR3: TGCAGCCCAACCCCAGGAGGGGGGAATAATGAGCAGTTCTTC. Protein product: CSPTPGGGNNEQFF. The chain couples TRBV20-1 to TRBJ2-1; either TRBD1 or TRBD2 may fit D (6 bases each). The germline CDR1 and CDR2 sequences are DFQATT and SNEGSKA (reference sequence). CDR3 length: 14 amino acids.

The chain has TRBV28 and TRBJ2-7; TRBD1 matches at 7 bases. Unmatched junction bases numbered 13, after V lost 6 bases and J lost 5 bases. Germline assignment: CDR1 MDHEN and CDR2 SYDVKM. The CDR3 totals 15 residues. CDR3 DNA sequence: TGTGCCAGCAGCCTGGGACAGCCCCCCCAAGACGAGCAGTACTTC. Translation: CASSLGQPPQDEQYF.

Only a few counts were recorded for this clonotype. The chain has TRBV7-9 and TRBJ2-3; D not resolved. Looked up from germline, CDR1 is SEHNR and CDR2 is FQNEAQ (reference sequence). The V end lost 0 bases, the J end lost 11 bases, and 12 bases lay between the germline ends. The CDR3 consists of 13 residues. The chain's CDR3 is CASSLAWADQQYF. The CDR3 DNA is TGTGCCAGCAGCTTAGCATGGGCAGATCAGCAGTATTTT.

V gene TRBV20-1 combines with J gene TRBJ1-1, with D unclear. Germline CDR1 and CDR2: DFQATT and SNEGSKA (reference sequence). The CDR3 runs to 11 residues. Trimming stripped 3 bases from V and 4 bases from J, with 6 bases between. CDR3 sequence: CSASQFTEAFF. For the CDR3, the DNA is TGCAGTGCTAGTCAATTCACTGAAGCTTTCTTT.

This clonotype was seen a few times. The CDR3 region is CASSEGQSSNQPQHF. The CDR3 DNA is TGTGCCAGCAGTGAGGGACAGAGTTCCAATCAGCCCCAGCATTTT. The chain employs TRBV6-1 and TRBJ1-5, with TRBD1 matching over 7 bases. This CDR3 has 15 amino acids. With 3 bases clipped from V and 3 bases from J, the junction kept 5 bases outside the gene matches. Germline CDR1 MNHNS, CDR2 SASEGT.

This chain joins TRBV28 and TRBJ1-6; D not certain. CDR3 length: 14 residues. The germline V and J ends were trimmed by 7 bases and 7 bases, with 14 bases remaining between them. Germline lookup yields CDR1 MDHEN and CDR2 SYDVKM. The CDR3 DNA follows: TGTGCCAGCATCGAGGGCTTGCAAAATTCACCCCTCCACTTT. Translated, it gives CASIEGLQNSPLHF.

This clonotype was seen many times. The CDR3 loop reads CASSSNRRSPSYGYTF. The CDR3 bases are TGTGCCAGCAGCTCAAATAGACGGTCCCCTAGCTATGGCTACACCTTC. The V and J genes are TRBV11-2 and TRBJ1-2; the D is unclear. CDR1 and CDR2 from the germline V gene are SGHAT and FQNNGV. This CDR3 has 16 residues. The V end was cut by 4 bases, the J end by 4 bases, with 19 bases between.

The gene calls are TRBV6-1 and TRBJ2-1; perhaps TRBD2 as D (6 bases). V was shortened by 4 bases and J by 0 bases, with 13 bases between the two germline ends. This CDR3 is built from 16 residues. CDR1 is MNHNS and CDR2 is SASEGT in the germline V gene. CDR3 residues: CASSGSSVSSYNEQFF. The CDR3 DNA reads TGTGCCAGCAGTGGATCTAGCGTAAGCTCCTACAATGAGCAGTTCTTC.

A few counts support this clonotype. This chain connects TRBV28 to TRBJ1-3; D unresolved. V shed 6 bases and J shed 4 bases, with 7 bases lying between them. The CDR3 has 12 residues. Germline V gene sequence: CDR1 MDHEN, CDR2 SYDVKM. Written as DNA, the CDR3 is TGTGCCAGCAGCAATACAGGAAACACCATATATTTT. Its translation: CASSNTGNTIYF.

In this sample, this clonotype turned up many times. This chain connects TRBV2 to TRBJ2-2; 10 bases fit TRBD2. Germline V gives CDR1 SNHLY, CDR2 FYNNEI. The V gene end was trimmed by 0 bases and the J gene end by 3 bases; junction bases not matched to a gene: 10. The length of the CDR3 is 19 residues. For the CDR3, the DNA is TGTGCCAGCAGTGAAGCGCTTTCTAGCGGGAGTCGGGACACCGGGGAGCTGTTTTTT. Its translation is CASSEALSSGSRDTGELFF.

About this clonotype itself: This may be a read error: a much more frequent sequence differs by one nucleotide. The chain couples TRBV3-1 to TRBJ1-5; possible D gene TRBD1, 6 bases. Germline V gene data show CDR1 as LGHDT and CDR2 as YNNKEL (reference sequence). Trimming took off 8 bases at V and 5 bases at J, with 13 bases between the two ends. The CDR3 consists of 13 residues. CDR3 sequence reads: CASGTDSDQPQHF. The DNA for the CDR3 is TGTGCCAGCGGCACGGACAGTGATCAGCCCCAGCATTTT.

This chain uses TRBV28 with TRBJ1-2; possibly TRBD1 for D (5 bases). The V end lost 6 bases, the J end lost 0 bases, and 14 bases lay between the germline ends. CDR3 length equals 15 residues. Per germline, CDR1 MDHEN and CDR2 SYDVKM. In nucleotides, the CDR3 is TGTGCCAGCAGGGAGTCGACAGAAGCTAACTATGGCTACACCTTC. Translating it yields CASRESTEANYGYTF.